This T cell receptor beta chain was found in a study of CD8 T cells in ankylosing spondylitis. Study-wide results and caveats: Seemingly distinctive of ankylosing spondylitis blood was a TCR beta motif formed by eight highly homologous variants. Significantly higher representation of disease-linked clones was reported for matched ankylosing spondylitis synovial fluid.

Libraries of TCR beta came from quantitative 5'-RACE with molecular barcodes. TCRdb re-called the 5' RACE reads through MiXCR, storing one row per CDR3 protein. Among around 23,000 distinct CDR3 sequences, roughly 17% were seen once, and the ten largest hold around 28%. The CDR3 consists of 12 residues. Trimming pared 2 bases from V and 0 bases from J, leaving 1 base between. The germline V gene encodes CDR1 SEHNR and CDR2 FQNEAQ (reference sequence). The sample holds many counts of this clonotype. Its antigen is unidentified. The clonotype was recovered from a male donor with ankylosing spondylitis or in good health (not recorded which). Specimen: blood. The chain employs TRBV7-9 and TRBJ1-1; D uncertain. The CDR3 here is CASSLMNTEAFF. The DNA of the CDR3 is TGTGCCAGCAGCTTAATGAACACTGAAGCTTTCTTT.